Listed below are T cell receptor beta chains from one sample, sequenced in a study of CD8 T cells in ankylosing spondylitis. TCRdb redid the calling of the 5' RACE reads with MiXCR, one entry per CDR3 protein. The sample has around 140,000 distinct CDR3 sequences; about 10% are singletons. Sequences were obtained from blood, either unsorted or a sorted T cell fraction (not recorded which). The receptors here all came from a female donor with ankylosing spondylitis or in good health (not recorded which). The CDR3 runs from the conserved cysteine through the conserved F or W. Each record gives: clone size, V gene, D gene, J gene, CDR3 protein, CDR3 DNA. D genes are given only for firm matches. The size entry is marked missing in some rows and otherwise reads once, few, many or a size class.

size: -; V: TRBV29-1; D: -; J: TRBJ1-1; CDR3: CSVLGPYGRTEAFF; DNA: TGCAGCGTCCTCGGACCGTACGGGAGGACTGAAGCTTTCTTT
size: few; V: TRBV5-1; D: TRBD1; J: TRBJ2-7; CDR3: CASSDTGDEQYF; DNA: TGCGCCAGCAGCGACACAGGGGACGAGCAGTACTTC
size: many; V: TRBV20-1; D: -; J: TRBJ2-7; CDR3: CSAPRGWAYEQYF; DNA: TGCAGTGCCCCGAGGGGATGGGCCTACGAGCAGTACTTC
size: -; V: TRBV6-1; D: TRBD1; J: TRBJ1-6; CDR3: CASSADRVSPLHF; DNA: TGTGCCAGCAGCGCAGACAGGGTCTCACCCCTCCACTTT
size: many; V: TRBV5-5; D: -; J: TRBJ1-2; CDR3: CASSLPVGEYYGYTF; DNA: TGTGCCAGCAGCCTTCCTGTGGGAGAGTACTATGGCTACACCTTC
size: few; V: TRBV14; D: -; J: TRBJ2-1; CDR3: CASSQESPWAGEFF; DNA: TGTGCCAGCAGCCAAGAATCCCCCTGGGCAGGGGAGTTCTTC
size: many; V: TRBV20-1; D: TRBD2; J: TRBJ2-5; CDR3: CSAPLASKQETQYF; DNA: TGCAGTGCCCCACTAGCGTCGAAACAAGAGACCCAGTACTTC
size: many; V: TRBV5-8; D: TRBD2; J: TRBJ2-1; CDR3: CASTPRTSSAEQFF; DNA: TGTGCCAGCACCCCTCGGACTAGCAGTGCTGAGCAGTTCTTC
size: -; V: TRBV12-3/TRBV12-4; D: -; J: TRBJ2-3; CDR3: CASSAVESGTQYF; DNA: TGTGCCAGCAGTGCAGTGGAGAGCGGTACGCAGTATTTT
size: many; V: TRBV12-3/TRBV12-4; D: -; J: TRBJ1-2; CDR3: CASSSPSGYGYTF; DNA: TGTGCCAGCAGTTCGCCTTCCGGCTATGGCTACACCTTC
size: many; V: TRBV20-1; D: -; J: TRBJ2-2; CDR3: CSAKPAGAETGELFF; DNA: TGCAGTGCCAAGCCGGCGGGGGCGGAGACCGGGGAGCTGTTTTTT
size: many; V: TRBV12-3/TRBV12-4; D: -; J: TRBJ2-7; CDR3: CASSFYLEGSYEQYF; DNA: TGTGCCAGCAGTTTTTATCTGGAGGGCTCCTACGAGCAGTACTTC
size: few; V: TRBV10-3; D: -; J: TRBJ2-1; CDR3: CAISIGGTPVGNEQFF; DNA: TGTGCCATCTCAATTGGAGGGACACCCGTCGGGAATGAGCAGTTCTTC
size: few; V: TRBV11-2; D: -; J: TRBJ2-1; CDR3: CASSLALDNEQFF; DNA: TGTGCCAGCAGCTTAGCTCTTGACAATGAGCAGTTCTTC
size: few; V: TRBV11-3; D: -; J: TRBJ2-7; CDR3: CASSLVGVREQYF; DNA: TGTGCCAGCAGCTTAGTAGGTGTTAGGGAGCAGTACTTC
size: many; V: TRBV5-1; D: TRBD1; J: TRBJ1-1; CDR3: CASRNVPGQAEAFF; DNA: TGCGCCAGCAGAAACGTCCCGGGACAGGCTGAAGCTTTCTTT
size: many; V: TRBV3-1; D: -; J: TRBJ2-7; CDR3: CASSQGGTLSYEQYF; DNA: TGTGCCAGCAGCCAAGGGGGGACTTTGTCCTACGAGCAGTACTTC
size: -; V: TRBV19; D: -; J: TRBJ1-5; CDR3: CASSIRSSRDQHF; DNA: TGTGCCAGTAGTATCAGGTCATCAAGGGACCAGCATTTT
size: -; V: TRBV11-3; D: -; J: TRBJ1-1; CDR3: CASSPSRGGRAFF; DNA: TGTGCCAGCAGCCCCAGTAGGGGAGGGAGAGCTTTCTTT
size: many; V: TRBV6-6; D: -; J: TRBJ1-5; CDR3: CASSPTDGNQPQHF; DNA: TGTGCCAGCAGCCCAACAGACGGCAATCAGCCCCAGCATTTT
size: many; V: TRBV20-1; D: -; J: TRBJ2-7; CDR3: CSARDITGSAREQYF; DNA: TGCAGTGCTAGAGATATTACAGGGTCAGCTCGCGAGCAGTACTTC
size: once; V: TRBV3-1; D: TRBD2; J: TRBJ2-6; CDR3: CAFSLPRAGDSGANVLTF; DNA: TGTGCCTTCAGCTTGCCTCGGGCGGGGGACTCTGGGGCCAACGTCCTGACTTTC
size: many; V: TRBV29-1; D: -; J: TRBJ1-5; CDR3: CTTSGRIQPQHF; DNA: TGCACCACAAGTGGGCGAATCCAGCCCCAGCATTTT
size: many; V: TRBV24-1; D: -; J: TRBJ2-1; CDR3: CATSDLTRGDEQFF; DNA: TGTGCCACCAGTGATCTGACCCGGGGAGATGAGCAGTTCTTC
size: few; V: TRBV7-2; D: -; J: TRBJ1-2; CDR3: CASSSRRPNYGYTF; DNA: TGTGCCAGCAGCTCTAGGCGACCTAACTATGGCTACACCTTC
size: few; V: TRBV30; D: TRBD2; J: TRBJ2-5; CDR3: CACSLAGVQETQYF; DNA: TGTGCCTGCTCACTAGCGGGGGTCCAAGAGACCCAGTACTTC
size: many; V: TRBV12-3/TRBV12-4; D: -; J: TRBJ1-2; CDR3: CASSPAGRLSGYTF; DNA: TGTGCCAGCAGCCCCGCGGGCAGGTTGAGTGGCTACACCTTC
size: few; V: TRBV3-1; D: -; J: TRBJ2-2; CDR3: CATCQDSVGDLTSPGELFF; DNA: TGTGCCACCTGCCAAGATTCGGTAGGGGACTTGACTTCACCCGGGGAGCTGTTTTTT